Shown below are 21 T cell receptor beta chains from a single sample sequenced in a study of blood T cell repertoires in COVID-19. Here immunoSEQ multiplex PCR was the method, and the copy in TCRdb shows in-frame clones only, minus some. This table has hundreds of thousands of clones, roughly 90% appearing once. Sequenced: peripheral blood. The receptors were sampled from a woman in her 30s with active or convalescent COVID-19.

The chain has TRBV27 and TRBJ2-4, with D unclear. Trimming left V 0 bases short and J 3 bases short, with 15 bases between. Germline V gene lookup returns CDR1 MNHEY and CDR2 SMNVEV (reference sequence). There are 17 residues in the CDR3. The CDR3 sequence: CASSLSGAQSGKNIQYF. The CDR3 bases are TGTGCCAGCAGTTTATCGGGCGCCCAGTCAGGCAAAAACATTCAGTACTTC.

The chain links TRBV27 to TRBJ1-2; 9 nucleotides agree with TRBD1. The V and J ends lost 6 bases and 8 bases, in that order; junction bases with no gene match: 7. Germline V gives CDR1 MNHEY, CDR2 SMNVEV (reference sequence). The CDR3 totals 13 residues. CDR3 protein: CASSRDREGGYTF. The CDR3 DNA is TGTGCCAGCAGCCGGGACAGGGAAGGAGGCTACACCTTC.

The chain recombines TRBV4-2 with TRBJ1-5, with TRBD1 matching 7 bases. Germline V CDR1 and CDR2: LGHNA, YNFKEQ. The CDR3 is 15 amino acids. V dropped 3 bases and J dropped 5; count of bases not matched to a gene: 7. CDR3 protein: CASSHIGQAYQPQHF. The CDR3 coding sequence is TGTGCCAGCAGCCACATAGGACAGGCCTATCAGCCCCAGCATTTT.

This clone appeared once. Written as DNA, the CDR3 is TGCGCCAGCAGCCCAGGGTTCTTGGGGTCCTATAATTCACCCCTCCACTTT. It codes for CASSPGFLGSYNSPLHF. V usage is TRBV4-1 and J usage is TRBJ1-6; D is possibly TRBD1 (5 bases). Germline loops: CDR1 MGHRA, CDR2 YSYEKL. The germline V and J ends were trimmed by 4 bases and 1 base, with 14 bases remaining between them. CDR3 length: 17 residues.

As DNA, the CDR3 is TGTGCCAGCAGCTTAGTTGAGGGCAGGGGTGAAGCTTTCTTT. This translates into CASSLVEGRGEAFF. The V call is TRBV7-9, the J call TRBJ1-1; possibly TRBD1 for D (6 bases). The CDR3 is made up of 14 amino acids. The V end was cut by 1 base, the J end by 7 bases, with 13 bases between. Germline values: CDR1 SEHNR, CDR2 FQNEAQ (reference sequence). Full variable domain (remainder filled in from reference TRBV7-9 and TRBJ1-1): DTGVSQNPRHKITKRGQNVTFRCDPISEHNRLYWYRQTLGQGPEFLTYFQNEAQLEKSRLLSDRFSAERPKGSFSTLEIQRTEQGDSAMYLCASSLVEGRGEAFFGQGTRLTVV.

The rearrangement uses TRBV7-8 and TRBJ1-6; 7 bases agree with TRBD1. The CDR3 spans 15 residues. Germline trimming cut 5 bases from V and 4 bases from J; bases unmatched to any gene: 5. The germline V gene encodes CDR1 SGHVS and CDR2 FQNEAQ. In DNA form, the CDR3 reads TGTGCCAGCAGCGAAGGACAGGTTTATAATTCACCCCTCCACTTT. Translating gives CASSEGQVYNSPLHF.

This chain connects TRBV5-5 to TRBJ1-1, with D tentatively TRBD1 (5 bases). The V gene lost 4 bases and the J gene lost 0 bases, with 13 bases spanning the gap. CDR3 length equals 15 residues. The germline V gene encodes CDR1 SGHKS and CDR2 YYEKEE (reference sequence). CDR3 sequence (DNA): TGTGCCAGCAGCCGGGGGGAATTGGTGAACACTGAAGCTTTCTTT. Its protein is CASSRGELVNTEAFF.

The rearrangement links TRBV6-4 to TRBJ1-2; the match to TRBD1 covers 7 bases. Germline assignment: CDR1 MRHNA and CDR2 SNTAGT. The CDR3 has 14 amino acids. Unmatched junction bases numbered 14, after V lost 8 bases and J lost 8 bases. The CDR3 bases are TGTGCCAGCTCCAACCCGGAGACAGGGATCGGCTACACCTTC. Translated, it gives CASSNPETGIGYTF.

The chain uses TRBV5-1 and TRBJ2-5; 10 nucleotides align to TRBD2. After removal of 2 bases from V and 5 bases from J, the junction contained 6 bases not matched to a gene. This CDR3 has 15 residues. Germline CDR1 SGHRS, CDR2 YFSETQ. The CDR3 sequence: CASSFTSGDGETQYF. The CDR3 DNA reads as TGCGCCAGCAGCTTTACTAGCGGGGATGGGGAGACCCAGTACTTC.

This rearrangement joins TRBV5-1 to TRBJ2-5; tentatively, D is TRBD2 (5 bases). The V gene's germline CDR1 is SGHRS and CDR2 YFSETQ. This CDR3 comprises 14 residues. Trimming pared 0 bases from V and 2 bases from J, leaving 8 bases between. The CDR3 DNA follows: TGCGCCAGCAGCTTGGTCGGGGATCAAGAGACCCAGTACTTC. This translates into CASSLVGDQETQYF.

The chain is built from TRBV7-9 and TRBJ1-2, with 10 nucleotides matching TRBD1. CDR1 and CDR2 (germline): SEHNR, FQNEAQ (reference sequence). This CDR3 is built from 15 residues. Germline trimming cut 5 bases from V and 11 bases from J; bases unmatched to any gene: 14. The CDR3 loop reads CASSPTFRGTGEYTF. CDR3 coding DNA: TGTGCCAGCAGCCCAACCTTTCGTGGGACAGGGGAATACACCTTC.

This sequence joins TRBV30 and TRBJ1-3; D perhaps matches TRBD1 (6 bases). CDR1 and CDR2 (germline): GTSNPN, SVGIG (reference sequence). The germline V and J ends were trimmed by 5 bases and 2 bases, with 13 bases remaining between them. The CDR3 runs 14 residues. CDR3: CAWGGDIPGNTIYF. CDR3 bases: TGTGCCTGGGGGGGGGACATTCCTGGAAACACCATATATTTT.

This clone was seen a single time. The chain joins TRBV5-1 to TRBJ1-2, with TRBD1 identical over 7 bases. Germline loops: CDR1 SGHRS, CDR2 YFSETQ. The CDR3 covers 15 residues. V gave up 2 bases and J gave up 0 bases; unmatched junction bases: 4. CDR3 in DNA: TGCGCCAGCAGCTTTACAGGGGCAGCTAACTATGGCTACACCTTC. Its protein is CASSFTGAANYGYTF.

The chain joins TRBV18 to TRBJ2-5, with TRBD1 as a possible D gene (6 bases). Germline CDR1 is KGHSH and CDR2 is LQKENI. This CDR3 has 15 amino acids. Trimming pared 1 base from V and 5 bases from J, leaving 14 bases between. CDR3 nucleotide sequence: TGTGCCAGCTCACCACTACAGGGAGAGGTTGAGACCCAGTACTTC. Translated: CASSPLQGEVETQYF.

The chain joins TRBV7-8 to TRBJ1-2, with TRBD1 matching 7 bases. The V gene's germline CDR1 is SGHVS and CDR2 FQNEAQ. This CDR3 comprises 18 residues. The junction had 10 bases not matched to a gene; V was cut back by 0 bases and J by 0 bases. Here the CDR3 reads CASSLAFVGQASNYGYTF. The CDR3 DNA sequence: TGTGCCAGCAGCTTAGCGTTCGTCGGACAGGCGTCTAACTATGGCTACACCTTC.

The J gene is TRBJ1-2, the V gene TRBV6-5; 7 bases align to TRBD1. The CDR3 covers 14 residues. V was clipped by 8 bases and J by 1 base; unmatched bases: 7. Germline values: CDR1 MNHEY, CDR2 SVGAGI. The CDR3 reads CASEPGQINYGYTF. DNA for the CDR3: TGTGCCAGCGAACCGGGACAGATTAACTATGGCTACACCTTC.

The chain employs TRBV29-1 and TRBJ2-3; D might be TRBD1 (7 bases). The CDR3 covers 14 residues. From germline, CDR1 is SQVTM and CDR2 ANQGSEA. The ends were cut back, 4 bases at V and 6 bases at J, with 17 bases in the middle. In nucleotides, the CDR3 is TGCAGCGTTGTGGGGGGACAGTATGAGGATACGCAGTATTTT. Translated, it gives CSVVGGQYEDTQYF.

This chain uses TRBV6-6 with TRBJ1-6, with TRBD1 matching over 9 bases. The germline gives CDR1 MNHNY, CDR2 SVGAGI (reference sequence). The CDR3 totals 16 residues. Trimming at V came to 4 bases and at J to 4 bases, leaving 5 bases not matched to a gene. In DNA, the CDR3 is TGTGCCAGCAGTTTGTCGACAGGGGGATATAATTCACCCCTCCACTTT. Translated: CASSLSTGGYNSPLHF.

The V gene is TRBV7-8, the J gene TRBJ1-1; 7 nucleotides align to TRBD1. CDR3 size: 15 residues. Germline CDR1 is SGHVS and CDR2 is FQNEAQ. The trim removed 4 bases at V and 1 base at J, leaving 6 bases unmatched. The CDR3 reads CASSYSTGANTEAFF. The DNA of the CDR3 is TGTGCCAGCAGCTACTCAACAGGGGCGAACACTGAAGCTTTCTTT.

V usage is TRBV6-5 and J usage is TRBJ2-2, with D perhaps matching TRBD1 (5 bases). The germline V gene has CDR1 MNHEY and CDR2 SVGAGI. CDR3 length: 11 amino acids. Trimming cost V 7 bases and J 7 bases, with 7 bases left between them. CDR3 sequence (DNA): TGTGCCAGCACCCAGGGCGGGGAGCTGTTTTTT. The encoded protein is CASTQGGELFF.

The chain carries TRBV18 and TRBJ1-3, with 9 bases that match TRBD1. The CDR3 covers 15 residues. Unmatched junction bases numbered 1, after V lost 0 bases and J lost 4 bases. Per the germline V gene, CDR1 is KGHSH and CDR2 is LQKENI. CDR3 protein: CASSPPQGAGNTIYF. The CDR3 nucleotides read TGTGCCAGCTCACCACCACAGGGGGCAGGAAACACCATATATTTT.